The sample holds one count of the clone carrying this TCR beta chain. The data are from a study of blood T cell repertoires in COVID-19. In the study overall: The cDNA or gDNA used as material had been derived from T cells, B-cell-depleted T cells, or PBMCs.

Authors' processing steps: Estimates of nucleated cell counts were drawn from the amplification of reference gene primers. Only in-frame clones appear in the TCRdb table, and some are missing; sequencing was by immunoSEQ multiplex PCR. V and J calls and clone size are copied from that table; D and trimming were computed from the DNA. The sample holds fewer than 200,000 clones, 76% seen once. The germline V gene encodes CDR1 LNHDA and CDR2 SQIVND (reference sequence). Trimming pared 9 bases from V and 0 bases from J, leaving 21 bases between. The CDR3 has 18 amino acids. Sequenced sample: peripheral blood. The source is a woman of 80 years or more with acute or convalescent COVID-19. The chain combines TRBV19 with TRBJ2-6, with D maybe TRBD1 (6 bases). This CDR3 is CASSFRGQQNSGANVLTF. Here the CDR3 DNA reads TGTGCCAGCTCCTTTCGAGGACAGCAAAACTCTGGGGCCAACGTCCTGACTTTC.